These 30 T cell receptor beta chains were all obtained from the same sample, sequenced in a study of T cell repertoires in cytomegalovirus infection. These receptors' antigens are unknown. TCRdb fed the reads into MiXCR, producing one record per CDR3 protein. The table records 570,000 or so distinct CDR3 sequences, under 45% of them present only once. The sample here was cultured PBMCs, taken from culture after CMV antigen stimulation. These receptors all stem from a human donor in good health (CMV status not recorded). Some clones in this sample may be carry-over from other donors' samples.

This clonotype has at least ten counts. The chain couples TRBV7-2 to TRBJ2-7; TRBD2 aligns across 9 bases. The CDR3 runs 14 residues. The junction had 3 bases not matched to a gene; V was cut back by 4 bases and J by 2 bases. Germline CDR1 and CDR2: SGHTA and FQGNSA. The CDR3 DNA reads as TGTGCCAGCAGCTCTAGCGGGGACCCCTACGAGCAGTACTTC. Translating gives CASSSSGDPYEQYF.

This sequence joins TRBV20-1 and TRBJ1-2, with D possibly being TRBD1 (5 bases). V was trimmed by 1 base and J by 2 bases, leaving 11 bases between them. The CDR3 sequence is 14 residues long. CDR1 and CDR2 from the germline V gene are DFQATT and SNEGSKA (reference sequence). CDR3 region: CSARGQKRNYGYTF. For the CDR3, the DNA is TGCAGTGCTAGAGGACAGAAAAGGAACTATGGCTACACCTTC.

This clonotype has just a few counts. J is TRBJ2-3 and V is TRBV7-6, with 13 bases lining up with TRBD2. This CDR3 has 16 residues. Trimming took 7 bases from V and 2 from J; bases not matched to a gene: 6. Germline loops: CDR1 SGHVS, CDR2 FNYEAQ. CDR3 nucleotides: TGTGCCAGCACCCCACTAGCGGGGGGGCTCACAGATACGCAGTATTTT. As protein: CASTPLAGGLTDTQYF.

The rearrangement joins TRBV11-2 to TRBJ1-1; maybe TRBD1 (6 bases). Germline-derived CDR1 and CDR2 are SGHAT and FQNNGV. V dropped 5 bases and J dropped 2 bases, with 15 bases sitting between them. The CDR3 contains 15 residues. The CDR3 sequence is CASSPQGRSNTEAFF. CDR3 in DNA: TGTGCCAGCAGCCCCCAGGGGAGATCAAACACTGAAGCTTTCTTT.

The chain carries TRBV7-4 and TRBJ1-1; tentative D call: TRBD1 (6 bases). CDR1 and CDR2 (germline): SGHVT, SQSDAQ. This CDR3 is built from 18 residues. The ends were cut back, 6 bases at V and 11 bases at J, with 34 bases in the middle. In DNA form, the CDR3 reads TGTGCCAGCAGAAGCTCCCGCTTATATAGCTTCAGGGGCAAGGACGCTTTCTTT. This encodes CASRSSRLYSFRGKDAFF.

This clonotype was found a few times. The rearrangement uses TRBV5-4 and TRBJ1-6; D not resolved. The CDR3 sequence is 14 residues long. V was clipped by 8 bases and J by 10 bases, with 19 bases between them. Looked up from germline, CDR1 is SGHNT and CDR2 is YYREEE (reference sequence). The CDR3 DNA is TGTGCCAGTAAATGGGCACCAGACGGATCACCCCTCCACTTT. Its protein is CASKWAPDGSPLHF.

This clonotype was recorded a few times. The V call is TRBV4-1, the J call TRBJ1-6, with D uncertain. Germline V gene data show CDR1 as MGHRA and CDR2 as YSYEKL. The CDR3 totals 15 residues. Trimming removed 5 bases at V and 9 bases at J, with 17 bases between. The CDR3 nucleotides read TGCGCCAGCAGCGGAAGAGTCGGTCTTGCTTCACCCCTCCACTTT. Residues: CASSGRVGLASPLHF.

This clonotype was observed a handful of times. The rearrangement joins TRBV12-3 or TRBV12-4 to TRBJ1-1, with D unclear. The V gene lost 7 bases and the J gene lost 6 bases, with 15 bases spanning the gap. This CDR3 has 13 amino acids. CDR3: CASTSFVVAEAFF. CDR3 nucleotides: TGTGCCAGCACGAGCTTTGTGGTGGCTGAAGCTTTCTTT.

The chain employs TRBV7-2 and TRBJ1-6, with D unresolved. The V gene's germline CDR1 is SGHTA and CDR2 FQGNSA. The V and J ends lost 2 bases and 8 bases respectively, with 10 bases between them. The CDR3 contains 14 residues. In nucleotides, the CDR3 is TGTGCCAGCAGCTTACACCCGAAGGATTCACCCCTCCACTTT. It specifies CASSLHPKDSPLHF.

In its sample, this clonotype was seen a few times. This chain connects TRBV6-1 to TRBJ1-2, with D maybe TRBD1 (5 bases). V was trimmed by 3 bases and J by 3 bases, leaving 8 bases between them. The CDR3 totals 13 residues. From germline, CDR1 is MNHNS and CDR2 SASEGT. CDR3 sequence reads: CASSEGPDYGYTF. Written as DNA, the CDR3 is TGTGCCAGCAGTGAGGGACCGGACTATGGCTACACCTTC.

J is TRBJ2-7 and V is TRBV29-1; weak D call: TRBD1 (6 bases). V shed 0 bases and J shed 0 bases, with 9 bases lying between them. Germline CDR1 SQVTM, CDR2 ANQGSEA. The CDR3 totals 14 residues. This CDR3 reads CSVEDPRGSYEQYF. The CDR3 DNA reads as TGCAGCGTTGAAGATCCCAGGGGCTCCTACGAGCAGTACTTC.

The rearrangement uses TRBV6-2 or TRBV6-3 and TRBJ2-5; weak D call: TRBD1 (6 bases). The ends were cut back, 0 bases at V and 1 base at J, with 9 bases in the middle. In germline, CDR1 is MNHEY, CDR2 SVGEGT. The CDR3 runs to 15 residues. DNA of the CDR3: TGTGCCAGCAGTTACTCTGGACAGATCCAAGAGACCCAGTACTTC. This gives the protein CASSYSGQIQETQYF.

V gene TRBV4-3 combines with J gene TRBJ2-7; a weak D match, TRBD1 (5 bases). The CDR3 contains 16 residues. The germline V and J ends were trimmed by 0 bases and 3 bases, with 15 bases remaining between them. From germline, CDR1 is LGHNA and CDR2 YSLEER. CDR3 in amino acids: CASSQDQRQFGYEQYF. The CDR3 DNA is TGCGCCAGCAGCCAAGATCAAAGACAGTTCGGCTACGAGCAGTACTTC.

This clonotype was seen a single time. CDR3 sequence: CASQPGTGHSNQPQHF. For the CDR3, the DNA is TGTGCCAGCCAACCAGGGACAGGGCATAGCAATCAGCCCCAGCATTTT. The V gene is TRBV2, the J gene TRBJ1-5; TRBD1 matches at 9 bases. Trimming at V came to 8 bases and at J to 0 bases, leaving 8 bases not matched to a gene. Germline CDR1 and CDR2: SNHLY and FYNNEI. This CDR3 has 16 residues.

The CDR3 region is CASKAAVDYGYTF. The CDR3, as DNA: TGTGCCAGCAAAGCCGCGGTTGACTATGGCTACACCTTC. The rearrangement joins TRBV5-4 to TRBJ1-2, with D uncertain. CDR1 is SGHNT and CDR2 is YYREEE in the germline V gene (reference sequence). The CDR3 sequence is 13 residues long. The V end lost 6 bases, the J end lost 3 bases, and 12 bases lay between the germline ends.

The chain uses TRBV7-2 and TRBJ2-4; D is undetermined. This CDR3 spans 15 amino acids. Trimming stripped 1 base from V and 8 bases from J, with 15 bases between. Germline lookup yields CDR1 SGHTA and CDR2 FQGNSA. This CDR3 reads CASSLVGTNGDIQYF. CDR3 nucleotide sequence: TGTGCCAGCAGCTTAGTCGGCACGAACGGTGACATTCAGTACTTC.

This clonotype was counted between two and nine times. V usage is TRBV11-2 and J usage is TRBJ2-1, with 9 bases that match TRBD2. The CDR3 loop spans 15 amino acids. Germline loops: CDR1 SGHAT, CDR2 FQNNGV. V lost 4 bases to trimming and J lost 6 bases; unmatched junction nucleotides: 7. Here the CDR3 reads CASSSPELAGNEQFF. The CDR3, as DNA: TGTGCCAGCAGCTCCCCAGAACTAGCGGGCAATGAGCAGTTCTTC.

This chain uses TRBV5-6 with TRBJ1-4; D ambiguous. Trimming cost V 0 bases and J 8 bases, with 17 bases left between them. The CDR3 sequence is 16 residues long. The germline gives CDR1 SGHDT, CDR2 YYEEEE. The CDR3 bases are TGTGCCAGCAGCTTGGCCGTCGTCCAAACCAGGGAAAAACTGTTTTTT. Its translation: CASSLAVVQTREKLFF.

This clonotype was detected a few times. The V gene is TRBV7-9, the J gene TRBJ2-1; D is undetermined. Germline loops: CDR1 SEHNR, CDR2 FQNEAQ (reference sequence). The CDR3 has 14 amino acids. V gave up 3 bases and J gave up 1 base, with 7 bases separating them. In nucleotides, the CDR3 is TGTGCCAGCAGCTTTACGGTGTCCTACAATGAGCAGTTCTTC. It encodes CASSFTVSYNEQFF.

CDR3 region: CSAPRQGSSTDTQYF. In nucleotides, the CDR3 is TGCAGTGCTCCAAGACAGGGCTCTAGCACAGATACGCAGTATTTT. The chain joins TRBV20-1 to TRBJ2-3, with 7 bases that match TRBD1. This CDR3 comprises 15 residues. The J segment lost 0 bases and the V segment lost 5 bases, leaving 8 bases of the junction unmatched. The germline V gene encodes CDR1 DFQATT and CDR2 SNEGSKA (reference sequence).

A single count supports this clonotype. V is TRBV6-1 and J is TRBJ2-7; TRBD2 matches at 13 bases. V gave up 8 bases and J gave up 6 bases; unmatched junction bases: 4. The CDR3 has 13 residues. Per the germline V gene, CDR1 is MNHNS and CDR2 is SASEGT. The CDR3 DNA reads as TGTGCCAGCGGACTAGCGGGAGCGGTCGAGCAGTACTTC. It specifies CASGLAGAVEQYF.

This clonotype was found a few times. This rearrangement joins TRBV28 to TRBJ1-4, with 9 positions matching TRBD1. The V gene end was trimmed by 5 bases and the J gene end by 0 bases; junction bases not matched to a gene: 4. Germline values: CDR1 MDHEN, CDR2 SYDVKM. CDR3 length equals 16 residues. CDR3 DNA sequence: TGTGCCAGCAGTCGGGACAGGGCTGCAACTAATGAAAAACTGTTTTTT. It specifies CASSRDRAATNEKLFF. Full variable domain (missing parts from reference TRBV28 and TRBJ1-4): DVKVTQSSRYLVKRTGEKVFLECVQDMDHENMFWYRQDPGLGLRLIYFSYDVKMKEKGDIPEGYSVSREKKERFSLILESASTNQTSMYLCASSRDRAATNEKLFFGSGTQLSVL.

This clonotype was seen only a few times. This chain's CDR3 is CASSLGGRAREQYF. The CDR3 coding sequence is TGTGCCAGCAGCTTAGGGGGGCGAGCCCGCGAGCAGTACTTC. The chain couples TRBV7-8 to TRBJ2-7; perhaps TRBD1 as D (6 bases). Germline CDR1 is SGHVS and CDR2 is FQNEAQ. There are 14 residues in the CDR3. With 1 base removed from V and 6 bases from J, the gap between germline ends came to 13 bases.

The CDR3 is CASSLYVGGTGEQYF. The DNA of the CDR3 is TGTGCCAGCAGCTTATATGTGGGGGGCACGGGCGAGCAGTACTTC. This rearrangement joins TRBV7-9 to TRBJ2-7, with D tentatively TRBD1 or TRBD2 (6 bases each). The CDR3 is 15 residues long. Trimming pared 2 bases from V and 6 bases from J, leaving 17 bases between. From germline, CDR1 is SEHNR and CDR2 FQNEAQ (reference sequence).

V and J are TRBV6-8 and TRBJ2-7; D is unresolved. Between the trimmed V and J ends, which lost 5 bases and 0 bases, there was a span of 17 bases. The V gene's germline CDR1 is MNHGY and CDR2 SAAAGT. This CDR3 is 16 amino acids long. The CDR3 DNA is TGTGCCAGCAGTGGGTCTAAGTCCCAACCCTCCTACGAGCAGTACTTC. It is translated as CASSGSKSQPSYEQYF.

The chain uses TRBV6-2 or TRBV6-3 and TRBJ1-5; D might be TRBD1 (5 bases). CDR1 and CDR2 from the germline V gene are MNHEY and SVGEGT. CDR3 size: 13 residues. Here the CDR3 reads CAIRDFEGQPQHF. CDR3 DNA: TGTGCGATACGGGACTTTGAGGGCCAGCCCCAGCATTTT.

The chain combines TRBV7-9 with TRBJ2-5; 10 bases line up with TRBD2. This CDR3 is built from 14 residues. Germline loops: CDR1 SEHNR, CDR2 FQNEAQ (reference sequence). V trimming: 6 bases; J trimming: 4 bases; junction bases outside the gene matches: 5. Here the CDR3 reads CASRSSGSAETQYF. The CDR3 DNA reads as TGTGCCAGCAGGTCTAGCGGGAGTGCAGAGACCCAGTACTTC.

The chain employs TRBV7-8 and TRBJ1-2, with D perhaps matching TRBD1 (6 bases). The CDR3 has 15 residues. From germline, CDR1 is SGHVS and CDR2 FQNEAQ. Deletions cut 5 bases from V and 1 base from J, with 14 bases between. The CDR3 region has the DNA TGTGCCAGCAGCAAATGGGGACATCTTAACTATGGCTACACCTTC. It yields the protein CASSKWGHLNYGYTF.

The gene calls are TRBV20-1 and TRBJ2-2, with 13 bases aligning to TRBD2. Unmatched junction bases numbered 8, after V lost 5 bases and J lost 5 bases. Per germline, CDR1 DFQATT and CDR2 SNEGSKA (reference sequence). This CDR3 has 16 residues. The CDR3 protein is CSAARLAGGRTGELFF. The CDR3 region has the DNA TGCAGTGCTGCCAGACTAGCGGGAGGTCGGACCGGGGAGCTGTTTTTT.

This sequence joins TRBV14 and TRBJ2-1, with 10 bases that match TRBD2. V lost 6 bases, J lost 4 bases, and 3 bases stayed unmatched. The CDR3 consists of 14 residues. Germline V gene lookup returns CDR1 SGHDN and CDR2 FVKESK. CDR3 sequence (DNA): TGTGCCAGCAGAGCTAGCGGGAGTTACAATGAGCAGTTCTTC. This sequence encodes CASRASGSYNEQFF.